A single sample gave rise to the 30 T cell receptor beta chains below, sequenced in a study of T cell changes during pregnancy in multiple sclerosis. Clones were read by immunoSEQ multiplex PCR, and TCRdb kept only the in-frame ones, dropping some. The sample holds about 68,000 clones, about 90% seen once. This specimen consisted of peripheral blood, obtained in the second trimester of pregnancy. These receptors all come from a female donor in good health, enrolled as a control in a pregnancy study.

J is TRBJ1-1 and V is TRBV7-2, with D possibly matching TRBD1 (5 bases). The CDR3 is made up of 14 amino acids. Per germline, CDR1 SGHTA and CDR2 FQGNSA. V was cut by 5 bases and J by 4 bases, with 14 bases left in between. The DNA of the CDR3 is TGTGCCAGCAGCCCGTGGGGCGGCTCCACTGAAGCTTTCTTT. It codes for CASSPWGGSTEAFF. The variable domain in full, with the rest retrieved from reference TRBV7-2 and TRBJ1-1, is GAGVSQSPSNKVTEKGKDVELRCDPISGHTALYWYRQSLGQGLEFLIYFQGNSAPDKSGLPSDRFSAERTGGSVSTLTIQRTQQEDSAVYLCASSPWGGSTEAFFGQGTRLTVV.

This clone was detected once. The V call is TRBV25-1, the J call TRBJ2-3; 10 bases line up with TRBD2. The CDR3 extends over 13 amino acids. Per the germline V gene, CDR1 is MGHDK and CDR2 is SYGVNS. V gave up 9 bases and J gave up 2 bases; unmatched junction bases: 2. CDR3 sequence reads: CASSGRITDTQYF. Written as DNA, the CDR3 is TGTGCCAGTAGCGGGAGGATCACAGATACGCAGTATTTT.

The rearrangement joins TRBV7-9 to TRBJ2-2; D gene ambiguous. V dropped 2 bases and J dropped 1 base, with 8 bases sitting between them. The germline CDR1 and CDR2 sequences are SEHNR and FQNEAQ (reference sequence). This CDR3 comprises 15 residues. In DNA, the CDR3 is TGTGCCAGCAGCTTAATCGGCGGGAACACCGGGGAGCTGTTTTTT. It yields the protein CASSLIGGNTGELFF.

The gene calls are TRBV6-5 and TRBJ2-2; 10 bases map to TRBD2. With V trimmed by 2 bases and J by 6 bases, 0 bases remained unmatched. This CDR3 has 14 amino acids. Germline assignment: CDR1 MNHEY and CDR2 SVGAGI. This chain's CDR3 is CASSYGLAAGELFF. The CDR3, as DNA: TGTGCCAGCAGTTACGGACTAGCGGCCGGGGAGCTGTTTTTT.

V is TRBV18 and J is TRBJ2-2, with 7 bases matching TRBD1. Germline CDR1 is KGHSH and CDR2 is LQKENI. The CDR3 is made up of 17 amino acids. Unmatched junction bases numbered 12, after V lost 5 bases and J lost 3 bases. The CDR3 sequence: CASSAITGEPYTGELFF. The CDR3 nucleotides are TGTGCCAGCTCAGCAATCACAGGGGAACCCTACACCGGGGAGCTGTTTTTT.

V is TRBV7-6 and J is TRBJ2-2; D is ambiguous. The CDR3 consists of 16 residues. Germline CDR1 is SGHVS and CDR2 is FNYEAQ. Trimming cost V 5 bases and J 1 base, with 14 bases left between them. The DNA for the CDR3 is TGTGCCAGCAGCCTGGTAGCCGGAATGAACACCGGGGAGCTGTTTTTT. The encoded protein is CASSLVAGMNTGELFF. Full variable domain (missing parts from reference TRBV7-6 and TRBJ2-2): GAGVSQSPRYKVTKRGQDVALRCDPISGHVSLYWYRQALGQGPEFLTYFNYEAQQDKSGLPNDRFSAERPEGSISTLTIQRTEQRDSAMYRCASSLVAGMNTGELFFGEGSRLTVL.

The chain uses TRBV7-9 and TRBJ1-3; a possible D gene is TRBD1 (5 bases). The length of the CDR3 is 14 residues. In germline, CDR1 is SEHNR, CDR2 FQNEAQ (reference sequence). Trimming stripped 4 bases from V and 0 bases from J, with 7 bases between. The CDR3 sequence: CASSSGGSGNTIYF. DNA for the CDR3: TGTGCCAGCAGCTCGGGGGGCTCTGGAAACACCATATATTTT.

V and J are TRBV6-5 and TRBJ1-5; TRBD1 aligns across 8 bases. J lost 1 base, V lost 9 bases, and 5 bases had no gene match. Germline CDR1 is MNHEY and CDR2 is SVGAGI. The CDR3 extends over 14 amino acids. In DNA, the CDR3 is TGTGCCAGTTCAGGGGGCGCGAGCAATCAGCCCCAGCATTTT. It codes for CASSGGASNQPQHF.

This chain uses TRBV4-1 with TRBJ2-1, with a possible D match to TRBD1 (7 bases). From germline, CDR1 is MGHRA and CDR2 YSYEKL. CDR3 length: 14 residues. V lost 6 bases and J 1 base, leaving 10 bases between the germline ends. CDR3 DNA sequence: TGCGCCAGCAGGGGGGGACAGTCCTACAATGAGCAGTTCTTC. Protein product: CASRGGQSYNEQFF.

This sequence joins TRBV7-2 and TRBJ2-3; D not resolved. Germline values: CDR1 SGHTA, CDR2 FQGNSA. There are 15 residues in the CDR3. V was pared by 3 bases and J by 6 bases, with 16 bases between. CDR3 sequence reads: CASSFSPRHSDTQYF. DNA of the CDR3: TGTGCCAGCAGCTTTTCTCCTAGGCATTCCGATACGCAGTATTTT.

This chain connects TRBV6-1 to TRBJ1-4, with TRBD1 as a possible D gene (6 bases). V dropped 5 bases and J dropped 5 bases, with 15 bases sitting between them. This CDR3 comprises 15 residues. The germline V gene has CDR1 MNHNS and CDR2 SASEGT. Here the CDR3 reads CASSRLGASNEKLFF. DNA for the CDR3: TGTGCCAGCAGTCGCTTGGGGGCAAGCAATGAAAAACTGTTTTTT.

CDR3 region: CASSDASADTQYF. CDR3 bases: TGTGCCAGCAGTGACGCCAGCGCAGATACGCAGTATTTT. The chain links TRBV6-4 to TRBJ2-3; D is ambiguous. The germline V and J ends were trimmed by 2 bases and 4 bases, with 7 bases remaining between them. The CDR3 is 13 residues long. Germline assignment: CDR1 MRHNA and CDR2 SNTAGT.

V gene TRBV6-1 combines with J gene TRBJ2-7; unclear D gene. Germline-derived CDR1 and CDR2 are MNHNS and SASEGT. Trimming took 1 base from V and 4 from J, leaving 8 bases between them. This CDR3 spans 13 amino acids. CDR3 residues: CASSEGKHYEQYF. The CDR3, as DNA: TGTGCCAGCAGTGAAGGAAAACATTACGAGCAGTACTTC.

The rearrangement links TRBV10-3 to TRBJ2-3; TRBD2 matches 11 bases. V gave up 4 bases and J gave up 5 bases; unmatched junction bases: 8. CDR1 is ENHRY and CDR2 is SYGVKD in the germline V gene. CDR3 length: 16 amino acids. The CDR3 DNA sequence: TGTGCCATCAGTGCGATTAGCGGGGGGGCTGAAGATACGCAGTATTTT. It codes for CAISAISGGAEDTQYF.

The chain carries TRBV28 and TRBJ2-5; the D gene is possibly TRBD1 (6 bases). Germline V gene lookup returns CDR1 MDHEN and CDR2 SYDVKM. The CDR3 spans 15 residues. V gave up 8 bases and J gave up 6 bases, with 22 bases separating them. The CDR3 nucleotides are TGTGCCAGCGGGGGCGGGTGGCTCGGGGCTCAGACCCAGTACTTC. This encodes CASGGGWLGAQTQYF.

The V call is TRBV7-8, the J call TRBJ2-2; TRBD1 matches 9 bases. The CDR3 contains 16 residues. The junction had 8 bases not matched to a gene; V was cut back by 3 bases and J by 6 bases. Germline values: CDR1 SGHVS, CDR2 FQNEAQ. The CDR3 spells CASSFPGQGVPGELFF. The CDR3 nucleotides read TGTGCCAGCAGCTTCCCGGGACAGGGCGTGCCCGGGGAGCTGTTTTTT.

This sequence joins TRBV9 and TRBJ1-5; D is undetermined. The germline V gene encodes CDR1 SGDLS and CDR2 YYNGEE. This CDR3 contains 15 residues. The germline V and J ends were trimmed by 0 bases and 6 bases, with 13 bases remaining between them. CDR3 sequence: CASSVGDFSSQPQHF. The CDR3 DNA follows: TGTGCCAGCAGCGTAGGTGACTTTAGTAGTCAGCCCCAGCATTTT. Variable domain in full (rest from reference TRBV9 and TRBJ1-5): DSGVTQTPKHLITATGQRVTLRCSPRSGDLSVYWYQQSLDQGLQFLIQYYNGEERAKGNILERFSAQQFPDLHSELNLSSLELGDSALYFCASSVGDFSSQPQHFGDGTRLSIL.

This rearrangement joins TRBV5-1 to TRBJ2-3; tentative D call: TRBD2 (5 bases). The CDR3 contains 12 residues. The V gene's germline CDR1 is SGHRS and CDR2 YFSETQ. Trimming removed 3 bases at V and 5 bases at J, with 7 bases between. The CDR3 spells CASSWEKDTQYF. For the CDR3, the DNA is TGCGCCAGCAGCTGGGAGAAAGATACGCAGTATTTT. The variable domain in full, completed from reference TRBV5-1 and TRBJ2-3, reads KAGVTQTPRYLIKTRGQQVTLSCSPISGHRSVSWYQQTPGQGLQFLFEYFSETQRNKGNFPGRFSGRQFSNSRSEMNVSTLELGDSALYLCASSWEKDTQYFGPGTRLTVL.

This clone showed up just a few times. The genes are TRBV7-9 and TRBJ1-4; D gene uncertain. The CDR3 totals 13 residues. Between the trimmed V and J ends, which lost 3 bases and 6 bases, there was a span of 8 bases. From germline, CDR1 is SEHNR and CDR2 FQNEAQ (reference sequence). CDR3 protein: CASSLETDEKLFF. The CDR3 DNA reads TGTGCCAGCAGCTTGGAGACGGATGAAAAACTGTTTTTT. Full variable domain (remainder filled in from reference TRBV7-9 and TRBJ1-4): DTGVSQNPRHKITKRGQNVTFRCDPISEHNRLYWYRQTLGQGPEFLTYFQNEAQLEKSRLLSDRFSAERPKGSFSTLEIQRTEQGDSAMYLCASSLETDEKLFFGSGTQLSVL.

The chain is built from TRBV15 and TRBJ2-7; 8 bases are a match to TRBD1. CDR1 is LNHNV and CDR2 is YYDKDF in the germline V gene (reference sequence). CDR3 size: 16 residues. The junction had 16 bases not matched to a gene; V was cut back by 6 bases and J by 6 bases. As DNA, the CDR3 is TGTGCCACCAGTACCTCAAGGACAGGGATGAACTCCGAGCAGTACTTC. It encodes CATSTSRTGMNSEQYF.

The J gene is TRBJ2-5, the V gene TRBV6-5; 12 nucleotides align to TRBD1. The CDR3 is 16 residues long. Trimming at V came to 3 bases and at J to 6 bases, leaving 8 bases not matched to a gene. Germline CDR1 is MNHEY and CDR2 is SVGAGI. CDR3 protein: CASSYPGTGGPKTQYF. The CDR3 bases are TGTGCCAGCAGTTATCCCGGGACAGGGGGCCCGAAGACCCAGTACTTC.

The rearrangement uses TRBV28 and TRBJ2-1; D is ambiguous. Trimming took off 5 bases at V and 0 bases at J, with 20 bases between the two ends. CDR1 is MDHEN and CDR2 is SYDVKM in the germline V gene. This CDR3 has 18 amino acids. The CDR3, as DNA: TGTGCCAGCAGTAAGGTTAACTTCGACTCTCGCTCCTACAATGAGCAGTTCTTC. Amino acid sequence: CASSKVNFDSRSYNEQFF.

The J gene is TRBJ2-5, the V gene TRBV7-2; D might be TRBD1 (6 bases). CDR3 length: 14 amino acids. CDR1 and CDR2 (germline): SGHTA, FQGNSA. V lost 5 bases, J lost 0 bases, and 10 bases lay in between. The CDR3, as DNA: TGTGCCAGCAGCGAACAGGGAAACCAAGAGACCCAGTACTTC. It encodes CASSEQGNQETQYF.

The J gene is TRBJ2-7, the V gene TRBV30, with 8 nucleotides matching TRBD1. Germline loops: CDR1 GTSNPN, CDR2 SVGIG (reference sequence). Unmatched junction bases numbered 4, after V lost 3 bases and J lost 6 bases. The CDR3 spans 12 residues. CDR3 region: CAWSRTGSEQYF. The CDR3 DNA follows: TGTGCCTGGAGCCGGACAGGGAGCGAGCAGTACTTC.

The chain carries TRBV5-5 and TRBJ1-5; D is possibly TRBD1 (5 bases). Trimming shortened V by 1 base and J by 3 bases, and 14 bases separated the two germline ends. Germline CDR1 reads SGHKS; CDR2 reads YYEKEE (reference sequence). The CDR3 length is 16 residues. Here the CDR3 DNA reads TGTGCCAGCAGCTTGATGTCGGGGGACTACAATCAGCCCCAGCATTTT. Protein: CASSLMSGDYNQPQHF. Looking up the rest from reference TRBV5-5 and TRBJ1-5 gives the full variable domain: DAGVTQSPTHLIKTRGQQVTLRCSPISGHKSVSWYQQVLGQGPQFIFQYYEKEERGRGNFPDRFSARQFPNYSSELNVNALLLGDSALYLCASSLMSGDYNQPQHFGDGTRLSIL.

This clone was seen more than once but under ten times. The chain combines TRBV5-1 with TRBJ1-3; a weak D match, TRBD1 (5 bases). Trimming stripped 0 bases from V and 1 base from J, with 5 bases between. The CDR3 has 14 amino acids. The V gene's germline CDR1 is SGHRS and CDR2 YFSETQ. This chain's CDR3 is CASSLAGSGNTIYF. The CDR3 DNA is TGCGCCAGCAGCTTGGCAGGGTCTGGAAACACCATATATTTT.

This chain joins TRBV7-2 and TRBJ2-7, with D possibly matching TRBD1 (6 bases). The CDR3 has 19 amino acids. The germline CDR1 and CDR2 sequences are SGHTA and FQGNSA. The V and J ends lost 1 base and 4 bases respectively, with 26 bases between them. This CDR3 reads CASSLVGGWGHSTGYEQYF. CDR3 in DNA: TGTGCCAGCAGCTTAGTGGGCGGGTGGGGACATTCGACGGGGTACGAGCAGTACTTC.

The count of this clone is one. The V and J genes are TRBV6-4 and TRBJ2-1, with 9 bases that match TRBD2. This CDR3 spans 15 amino acids. V lost 0 bases to trimming and J lost 6 bases; unmatched junction nucleotides: 3. Germline V gene data show CDR1 as MRHNA and CDR2 as SNTAGT. The CDR3 loop is CASSDSASGANEQFF. CDR3 coding DNA: TGTGCCAGCAGTGACTCGGCTAGCGGGGCCAATGAGCAGTTCTTC.

The chain carries TRBV11-2 and TRBJ2-7, with D perhaps matching TRBD2 (5 bases). Germline loops: CDR1 SGHAT, CDR2 FQNNGV. This CDR3 comprises 15 residues. V shed 2 bases and J shed 3 bases, with 14 bases lying between them. The DNA of the CDR3 is TGTGCCAGCAGCTTAACGACCGGGATCCACTACGAGCAGTACTTC. Protein sequence: CASSLTTGIHYEQYF.

The V and J genes are TRBV28 and TRBJ2-1; TRBD2 matches at 8 bases. V lost 1 base to trimming and J lost 3 bases; unmatched junction nucleotides: 5. The CDR3 length is 16 residues. Germline V gene lookup returns CDR1 MDHEN and CDR2 SYDVKM. Here the CDR3 reads CASSLLSGGFYNEQFF. The CDR3 DNA sequence: TGTGCCAGCAGTTTATTGTCGGGAGGGTTCTACAATGAGCAGTTCTTC.